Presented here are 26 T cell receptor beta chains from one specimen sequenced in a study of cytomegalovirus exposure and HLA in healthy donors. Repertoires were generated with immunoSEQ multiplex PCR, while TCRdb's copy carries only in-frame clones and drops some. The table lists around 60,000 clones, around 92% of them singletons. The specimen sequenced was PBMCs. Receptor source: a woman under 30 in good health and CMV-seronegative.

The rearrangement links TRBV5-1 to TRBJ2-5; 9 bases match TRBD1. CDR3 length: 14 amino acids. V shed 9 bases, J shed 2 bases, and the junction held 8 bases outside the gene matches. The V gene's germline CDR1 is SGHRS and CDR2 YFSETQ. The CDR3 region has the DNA TGCGCCACCCAAACAGGGGGCGGACAAGAGACCCAGTACTTC. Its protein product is CATQTGGGQETQYF.

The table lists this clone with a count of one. The CDR3 DNA follows: TGTGCCAGTAGGGGGGGGAACACCGGGGAGCTGTTTTTT. This gives the protein CASRGGNTGELFF. The V call is TRBV6-5, the J call TRBJ2-2, with D perhaps TRBD2 (7 bases). Germline CDR1 reads MNHEY; CDR2 reads SVGAGI. The CDR3 has 13 residues. The V and J ends lost 9 bases and 1 base respectively, with 9 bases between them.

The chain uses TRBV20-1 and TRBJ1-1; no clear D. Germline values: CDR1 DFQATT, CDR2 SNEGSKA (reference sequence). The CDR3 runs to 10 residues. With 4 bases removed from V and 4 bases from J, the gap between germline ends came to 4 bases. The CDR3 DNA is TGCAGTGCTACCTTCACTGAAGCTTTCTTT. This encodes CSATFTEAFF.

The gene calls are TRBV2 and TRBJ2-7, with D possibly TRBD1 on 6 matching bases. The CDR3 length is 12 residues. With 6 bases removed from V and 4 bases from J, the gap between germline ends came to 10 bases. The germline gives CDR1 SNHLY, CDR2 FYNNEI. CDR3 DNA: TGTGCCAGCAGAAGCGGACAGTACGAGCAGTACTTC. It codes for CASRSGQYEQYF.

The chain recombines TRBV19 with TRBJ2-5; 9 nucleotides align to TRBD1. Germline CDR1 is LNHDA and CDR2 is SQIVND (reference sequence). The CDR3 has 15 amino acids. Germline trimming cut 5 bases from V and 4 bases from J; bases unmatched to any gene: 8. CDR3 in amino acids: CASSFPGQGPETQYF. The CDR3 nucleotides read TGTGCCAGTAGTTTTCCGGGACAGGGACCAGAGACCCAGTACTTC.

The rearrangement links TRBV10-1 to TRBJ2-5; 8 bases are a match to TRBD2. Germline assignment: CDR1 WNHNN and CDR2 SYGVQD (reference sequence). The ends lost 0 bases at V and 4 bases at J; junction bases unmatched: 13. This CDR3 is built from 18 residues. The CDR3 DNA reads TGCGCCAGCAGTGAGTCGATGGCCCCAGCGGGAGTTTTAGAGACCCAGTACTTC. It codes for CASSESMAPAGVLETQYF.

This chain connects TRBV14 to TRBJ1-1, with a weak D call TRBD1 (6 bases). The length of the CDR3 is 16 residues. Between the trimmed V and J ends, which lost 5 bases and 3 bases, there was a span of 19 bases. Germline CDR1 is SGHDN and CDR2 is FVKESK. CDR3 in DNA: TGTGCCAGCAGCAACGAGGGGGGGCGGCCTGACACTGAAGCTTTCTTT. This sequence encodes CASSNEGGRPDTEAFF. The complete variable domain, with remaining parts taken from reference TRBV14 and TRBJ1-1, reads EAGVTQFPSHSVIEKGQTVTLRCDPISGHDNLYWYRRVMGKEIKFLLHFVKESKQDESGMPNNRFLAERTGGTYSTLKVQPAELEDSGVYFCASSNEGGRPDTEAFFGQGTRLTVV.

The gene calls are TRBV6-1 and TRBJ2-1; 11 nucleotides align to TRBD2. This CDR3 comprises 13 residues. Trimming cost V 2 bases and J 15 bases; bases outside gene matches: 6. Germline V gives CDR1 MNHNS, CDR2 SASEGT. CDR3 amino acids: CASSETTSGGGFF. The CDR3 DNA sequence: TGTGCCAGCAGTGAAACAACTAGCGGGGGCGGGTTCTTC.

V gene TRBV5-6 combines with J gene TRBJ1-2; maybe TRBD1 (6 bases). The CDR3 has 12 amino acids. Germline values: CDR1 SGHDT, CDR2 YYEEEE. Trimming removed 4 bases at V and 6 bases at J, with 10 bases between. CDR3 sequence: CASSPRTDGYTF. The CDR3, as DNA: TGTGCCAGCAGCCCAAGGACAGATGGCTACACCTTC.

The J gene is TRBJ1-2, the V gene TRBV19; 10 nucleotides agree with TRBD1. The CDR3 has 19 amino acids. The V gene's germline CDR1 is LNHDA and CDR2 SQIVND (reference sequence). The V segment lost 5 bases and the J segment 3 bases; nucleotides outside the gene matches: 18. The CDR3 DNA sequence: TGTGCCAGTAGTCCGAAGATAGCCGCCGGGACAGGGGAACACTATGGCTACACCTTC. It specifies CASSPKIAAGTGEHYGYTF. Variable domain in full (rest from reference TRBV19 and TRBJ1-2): DGGITQSPKYLFRKEGQNVTLSCEQNLNHDAMYWYRQDPGQGLRLIYYSQIVNDFQKGDIAEGYSVSREKKESFPLTVTSAQKNPTAFYLCASSPKIAAGTGEHYGYTFGSGTRLTVV.

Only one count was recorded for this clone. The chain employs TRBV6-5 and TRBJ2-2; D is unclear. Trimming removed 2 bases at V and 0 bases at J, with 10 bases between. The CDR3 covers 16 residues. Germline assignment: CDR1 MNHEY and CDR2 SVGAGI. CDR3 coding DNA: TGTGCCAGCAGTTACCACGACACCGCGAACACCGGGGAGCTGTTTTTT. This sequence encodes CASSYHDTANTGELFF.

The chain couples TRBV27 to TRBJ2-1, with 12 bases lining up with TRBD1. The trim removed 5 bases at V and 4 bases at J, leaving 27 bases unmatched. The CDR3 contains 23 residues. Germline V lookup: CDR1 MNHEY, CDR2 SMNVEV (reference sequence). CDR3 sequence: CASSLTRMRDRGRIKPSYNEQFF. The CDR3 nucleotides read TGTGCCAGCAGTCTAACCAGAATGCGGGACAGGGGGCGTATTAAACCATCTTACAATGAGCAGTTCTTC.

The DNA for the CDR3 is TGTGCCAGCAGCCTCCGCTATGGGAACACTGAAGCTTTCTTT. As protein: CASSLRYGNTEAFF. This chain uses TRBV11-3 with TRBJ1-1, with no clear D. Germline CDR1 is SGHNT and CDR2 is YENEEA. Between the trimmed V and J ends, which lost 5 bases and 1 base, there was a span of 11 bases. There are 14 residues in the CDR3.

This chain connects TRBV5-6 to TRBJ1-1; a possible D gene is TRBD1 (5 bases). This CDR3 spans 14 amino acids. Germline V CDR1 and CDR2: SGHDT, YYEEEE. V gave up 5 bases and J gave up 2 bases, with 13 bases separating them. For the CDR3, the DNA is TGTGCCAGCAGGCCTACGGGGGAAAACACTGAAGCTTTCTTT. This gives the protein CASRPTGENTEAFF.

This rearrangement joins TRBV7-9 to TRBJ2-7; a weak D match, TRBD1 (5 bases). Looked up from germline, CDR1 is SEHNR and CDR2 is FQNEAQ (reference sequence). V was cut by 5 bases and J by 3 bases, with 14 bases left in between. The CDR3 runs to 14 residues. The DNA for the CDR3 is TGTGCCAGCAGCCTCAGCGTCAGGGACTACGAGCAGTACTTC. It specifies CASSLSVRDYEQYF.

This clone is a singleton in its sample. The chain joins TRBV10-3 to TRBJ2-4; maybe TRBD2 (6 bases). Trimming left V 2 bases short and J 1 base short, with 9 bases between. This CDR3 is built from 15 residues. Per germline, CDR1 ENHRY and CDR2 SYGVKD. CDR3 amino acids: CAISEGGLAKNIQYF. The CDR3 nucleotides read TGTGCCATCAGTGAGGGGGGGTTGGCCAAAAACATTCAGTACTTC.

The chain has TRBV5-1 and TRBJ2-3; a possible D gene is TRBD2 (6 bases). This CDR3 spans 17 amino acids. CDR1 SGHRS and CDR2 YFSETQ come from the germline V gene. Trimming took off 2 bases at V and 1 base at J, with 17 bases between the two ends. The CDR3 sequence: CASSFTPGGGRTDTQYF. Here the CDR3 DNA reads TGCGCCAGCAGCTTCACCCCCGGGGGAGGTCGCACAGATACGCAGTATTTT.

CDR3 DNA: TGCGCCAGCAGTTCCGAGGGGGCCTCCTATGAAAAACTGTTTTTT. It specifies CASSSEGASYEKLFF. The V and J genes are TRBV5-1 and TRBJ1-4; the match to TRBD1 covers 7 bases. The trim removed 5 bases at V and 6 bases at J, leaving 10 bases unmatched. The CDR3 runs 15 residues. Per germline, CDR1 SGHRS and CDR2 YFSETQ.

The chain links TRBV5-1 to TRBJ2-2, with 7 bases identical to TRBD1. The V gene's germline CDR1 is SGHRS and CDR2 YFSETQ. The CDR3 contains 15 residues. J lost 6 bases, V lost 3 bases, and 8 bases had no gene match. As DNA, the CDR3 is TGCGCCAGCAGCTCCCAAACAGGGGCGGCCGGGGAGCTGTTTTTT. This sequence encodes CASSSQTGAAGELFF. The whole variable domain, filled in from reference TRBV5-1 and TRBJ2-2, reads KAGVTQTPRYLIKTRGQQVTLSCSPISGHRSVSWYQQTPGQGLQFLFEYFSETQRNKGNFPGRFSGRQFSNSRSEMNVSTLELGDSALYLCASSSQTGAAGELFFGEGSRLTVL.

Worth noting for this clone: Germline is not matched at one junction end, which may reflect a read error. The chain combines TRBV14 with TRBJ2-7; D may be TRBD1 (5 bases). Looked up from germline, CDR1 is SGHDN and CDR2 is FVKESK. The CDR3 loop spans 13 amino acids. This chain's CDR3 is CASSLTRQYAQYF. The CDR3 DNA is TGTGCCAGCAGCCTGACCCGACAGTACGCGCAGTACTTC.

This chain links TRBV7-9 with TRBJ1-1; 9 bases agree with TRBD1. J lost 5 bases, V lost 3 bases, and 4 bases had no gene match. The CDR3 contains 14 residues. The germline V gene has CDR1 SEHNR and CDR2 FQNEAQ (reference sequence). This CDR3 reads CASSFGQGRTEAFF. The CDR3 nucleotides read TGTGCCAGCAGCTTTGGACAGGGGAGGACTGAAGCTTTCTTT.

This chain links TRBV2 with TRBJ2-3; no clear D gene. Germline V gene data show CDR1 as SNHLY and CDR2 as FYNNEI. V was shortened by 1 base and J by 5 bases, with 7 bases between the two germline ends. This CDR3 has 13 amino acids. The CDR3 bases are TGTGCCAGCAGTGAAGGAGGAAGAGATACGCAGTATTTT. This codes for CASSEGGRDTQYF.

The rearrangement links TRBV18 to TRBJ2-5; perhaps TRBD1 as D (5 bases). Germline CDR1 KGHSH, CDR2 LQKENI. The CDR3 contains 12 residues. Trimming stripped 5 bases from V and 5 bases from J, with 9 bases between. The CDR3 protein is CASSGAGETQYF. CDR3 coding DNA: TGTGCCAGCTCAGGGGCCGGGGAGACCCAGTACTTC.

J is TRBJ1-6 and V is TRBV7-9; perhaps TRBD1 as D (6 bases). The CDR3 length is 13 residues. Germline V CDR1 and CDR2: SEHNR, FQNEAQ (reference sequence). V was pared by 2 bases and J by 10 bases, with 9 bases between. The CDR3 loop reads CASSLQGSSPLHF. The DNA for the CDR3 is TGTGCCAGCAGCTTACAGGGGAGCTCACCCCTCCACTTT.

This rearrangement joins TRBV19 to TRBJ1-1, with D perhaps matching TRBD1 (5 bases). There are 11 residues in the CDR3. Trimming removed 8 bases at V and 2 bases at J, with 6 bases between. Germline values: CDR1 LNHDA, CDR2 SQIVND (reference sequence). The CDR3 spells CASDRNTEAFF. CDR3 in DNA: TGTGCCAGTGACAGAAACACTGAAGCTTTCTTT.

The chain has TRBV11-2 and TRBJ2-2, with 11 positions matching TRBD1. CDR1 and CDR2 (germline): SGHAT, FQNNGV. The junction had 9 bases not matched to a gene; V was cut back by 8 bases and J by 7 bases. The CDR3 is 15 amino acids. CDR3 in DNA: TGTGCCAGCTTCCCGGGACAGGGGGTACACGGGGAGCTGTTTTTT. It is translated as CASFPGQGVHGELFF.